This TCR beta chain was found in a study of Ad26.COV2.S vaccination and SARS-CoV-2 variants (dated by TCRdb to the early 2020s). For context, the study as a whole: The specificity and breadth of SARS-CoV-2-reactive T cell receptors after Ad26.COV2.S vaccination were assessed by TCRbeta repertoire sequencing. A total of around 32 samples were included in the TCR-sequenced set, comprising roughly 20 Ad26.COV2.S vaccine recipients, 5 placebo recipients and 8 SARS-CoV-2 convalescent individuals. The paper's findings and limits, for the study overall: After vaccination, substantial breadth of spike-specific CD8+ and CD4+ T cell responses was reported. Ad26.COV2.S recipients had higher spike-specific TCR breadth than placebo recipients (P = 0.0014). Vaccine and placebo recipients had comparable non-spike TCR breadth, which fits with the vaccine containing only spike. According to the authors, total T cell responses may have been underestimated by the TCR breadth and depth analyses.

As concerns this clone: Its cognate antigen has yet to be identified. Per-nucleotide qualities are absent, and no much larger clonotype sits a single base away.

The time point tag for this specimen amounts to: individuals recovered from natural SARS-CoV-2 infection. As encoded in the germline V gene (reference sequence), CDR1 is SGHNT while CDR2 is YYREEE. The CDR3 runs 13 residues from the cysteine to the phenylalanine. Only the CDR3 part of the read is kept: 39 bases, read in frame from the first base. V loses 4 bases at its end and J loses 6 bases; junction bases beyond the gene matches: 6. The immunoSEQ Assay was used to sequence TCRbeta CDR3 regions. After extraction, genomic DNA underwent amplification by bias-controlled multiplex PCR, followed by high-throughput sequencing. On the study's bioinformatics: To quantify the absolute abundance of every unique TCRbeta CDR3 region, sequences were collapsed and filtered. T cell fraction was estimated by normalizing TCRbeta template counts to usable DNA, with usable DNA measured through amplification of reference genes found in all nucleated cells. Repertoire TCRs were annotated as SARS-CoV-2-specific when V gene, CDR3 amino acid sequence and J gene were exactly matched to a known reactive TCR set. The reference SARS-CoV-2 TCR set came from MIRA and was filtered for enrichment in COVID-19-positive ImmuneCODE repertoires, removing public or cross-reactive TCRs. Based on the MIRA antigens, annotated TCRs were further analysed at the level of specific ORF or position within ORF. Depth was the summed frequency of annotated unique rearrangements, while breadth was defined as annotated unique rearrangements over total unique productive rearrangements. Two-sided Wilcoxon rank-sum tests were applied when comparing TCR breadth between groups. This immuneACCESS table, as held by TCRdb, lists in-frame sequences with V and J called but not all clones. Of the missing ones, under half trace to an unresolved V gene in checked studies; the others have no known cause. That table is the source of V, J and clone size, and D and trimming were worked out from the DNA. Recorded for this sample are about 94,000 clones; around 82% of them occurred a single time. The ten top clones hold 16% of the sample.

The V and J genes are TRBV5-4 and TRBJ1-1; the central 7 bases match TRBD1. This sequence was found in a human donor who had recovered from COVID-19. Source: peripheral blood, taken after recovery from COVID-19. The DNA reads TGTGCCAGCAGCCCAGACAGGGTGGCTGAAGCTTTCTTT. The translation is CASSPDRVAEAFF.